This T cell receptor beta chain was profiled in a study of blood T cell repertoires in COVID-19 (dated by TCRdb to 2020 to 2021). At the level of the whole study: Samples from collaborators originated in the United States, Italy and Spain and spanned both the acute and convalescent phases of COVID-19. A freely available public database, intended as a resource for researchers studying the immune response to SARS-CoV-2, is where the repertoires were released. Nearly every sample came with metadata listing a de-identified subject ID, COVID-19 status, age in years and sex. Subjects who had been exposed to COVID-19, were actively infected with it, or had recovered from it provided the deeply sampled blood TCRbeta repertoires that made up the dataset. The prospective study material was composed of cDNA or gDNA derived from T cells, B-cell-depleted T cells, or PBMCs. Samples were obtained from the ongoing ImmuneRACE study (first 160 participants) and from about 1,300 subjects provided by 6 global collaborators. Where available, HLA class I and class II types were taken from metadata supplied by the sample provider and were not determined by assay-based typing. Findings and caveats that apply to the study as a whole: How much clinical and demographic metadata was included differed by source and by participant, and the metadata was provided uncurated.

About this clone: It lacks a known antigen. No per-base quality is available; no much larger clone lies one base away.

Each collaborating institution followed its own protocols to collect whole blood in K2EDTA tubes. For TCRbeta analysis, collaborators shipped samples in one of three forms: frozen whole blood, isolated PBMCs, or DNA extracted from either of those sample types. The immunoSEQ Assay, a bias-controlled multiplex PCR, was used to amplify TCRbeta CDR3 regions from genomic DNA. Regarding the original processing steps: Nucleated cell counts per sample were estimated from amplification of reference gene primers within the assay. To quantify the absolute abundance of each unique TCRbeta CDR3 rearrangement, sequence reads were collapsed and filtered. For each sample, productive Simpson clonality was calculated by taking the square root of Simpson's diversity index across productive rearrangements. The table comes from immuneACCESS by way of TCRdb, which keeps in-frame sequences with V and J called. Part of the clones is missing from these tables; in studies checked, under half for an unresolved V gene and the rest for unknown reasons. That table is the source of V, J and clone size, and D and trimming were worked out from the DNA. The sample table contains 140,000 to 150,000 clones; only one count was recorded for about 87% of them. Of the sample, under 9% falls within the top ten clones.

As encoded in the germline V gene, CDR1 is SGHRS while CDR2 is YFSETQ. V is pared back by 0 bases and J by 2 bases, with 8 bases lying between the germline termini. The CDR3 holds 14 amino acids from the cysteine to the phenylalanine. CDR3 DNA is the only sequence kept; it has 42 bases, read in frame from the first base. Sequencing was carried out using peripheral blood. The rearrangement joined TRBV5-1 to TRBJ1-1; the D gene is not confidently resolved. The sequence came from a woman in her forties or fifties with active or convalescent COVID-19. This receptor has the CDR3 CASSLVQTNTEAFF. The DNA is TGCGCCAGCAGCTTGGTACAAACAAACACTGAAGCTTTCTTT. Reference TRBV5-1 and TRBJ1-1 genes cover what lies past the CDR3, so the full variable domain is KAGVTQTPRYLIKTRGQQVTLSCSPISGHRSVSWYQQTPGQGLQFLFEYFSETQRNKGNFPGRFSGRQFSNSRSEMNVSTLELGDSALYLCASSLVQTNTEAFFGQGTRLTVV.